This T cell receptor beta chain was sequenced during a study of blood T cell repertoires in COVID-19. Study as a whole: The United States, Italy and Spain supplied acute and convalescent COVID-19 samples. Sources were T cells, B-cell-depleted T cells, or PBMCs; the material itself was cDNA or gDNA.

In the authors' workflow: Nucleated cell number was recorded as an estimate derived from reference gene primer amplification. The method was immunoSEQ multiplex PCR; TCRdb's version includes in-frame clones alone and lacks a portion of them. The V and J calls and clone size were taken over from that table, and D and trimming were inferred from the DNA. This table holds about 440,000 clones, about 89% found once. Germline CDR1 reads SGHNT; CDR2 reads YENEEA. The CDR3 is 15 residues long. The junction had 9 bases not matched to a gene; V was cut back by 5 bases and J by 6 bases. Sample: peripheral blood. The sequence was collected from a woman aged 25 to 39 with acute or convalescent COVID-19. V and J are TRBV11-3 and TRBJ2-5, with 10 positions matching TRBD1. In DNA, the CDR3 is TGTGCCAGCAGCAACACGACAGGGGGCGATAAGACCCAGTACTTC. Translated: CASSNTTGGDKTQYF.